The 27 T cell receptor beta chains reported below all come from one sample, sequenced in a study of identical twins. TCRdb independently ran MiXCR on the 5' RACE reads; one entry per CDR3 protein. The data contain about 470,000 distinct CDR3 sequences, 24% of them singletons. These data also featured in a second study, about T cells expressing NK-cell markers.

Specimen: CD4+ T cells sorted from blood. The source of these receptors is a woman between 18 and 30 years old in good health.

The V call is TRBV20-1, the J call TRBJ1-1; 9 nucleotides agree with TRBD1. The CDR3 totals 17 residues. Germline V gene data show CDR1 as DFQATT and CDR2 as SNEGSKA (reference sequence). With V trimmed by 0 bases and J by 3 bases, 11 bases remained unmatched. CDR3: CSARDIYRGLADTEAFF. The DNA of the CDR3 is TGCAGTGCTAGAGATATTTACAGGGGGCTTGCGGACACTGAAGCTTTCTTT.

This clonotype was found once. The chain carries TRBV7-3 and TRBJ2-5, with TRBD2 matching over 8 bases. CDR3 size: 13 residues. V gave up 5 bases and J gave up 7 bases; unmatched junction bases: 6. Germline V gene sequence: CDR1 SGHTA, CDR2 FQGTGA. The CDR3 region has the DNA TGTGCCAGCAGCCAGACTAGCGTGGGGACCCAGTACTTC. This encodes CASSQTSVGTQYF.

The chain carries TRBV19 and TRBJ1-1; 8 nucleotides align to TRBD1. The germline CDR1 and CDR2 sequences are LNHDA and SQIVND (reference sequence). V shed 9 bases, J shed 5 bases, and the junction held 5 bases outside the gene matches. The CDR3 has 12 residues. The CDR3 sequence is CASGTGRTEAFF. The CDR3 DNA reads as TGTGCCAGCGGGACAGGTAGGACTGAAGCTTTCTTT.

The chain is built from TRBV2 and TRBJ2-5; D tentatively fits TRBD1 or TRBD2 (5 bases each). Germline assignment: CDR1 SNHLY and CDR2 FYNNEI. The V end was cut by 8 bases, the J end by 7 bases, with 14 bases between. The CDR3 extends over 12 amino acids. CDR3: CASRDRGTTQYF. The DNA of the CDR3 is TGTGCCAGCCGGGACCGGGGAACGACCCAGTACTTC.

J is TRBJ1-3 and V is TRBV16, with D tentatively TRBD1 (5 bases). Trimming shortened V by 5 bases and J by 3 bases, and 14 bases separated the two germline ends. The CDR3 is 15 amino acids. CDR1 and CDR2 from the germline V gene are KGHSY and FQNENV. The CDR3 DNA reads as TGTGCCAGCAGCGCCGGGACTTTGGGTGGAAACACCATATATTTT. As protein: CASSAGTLGGNTIYF.

This clonotype was picked up a small number of times. The chain is built from TRBV4-2 and TRBJ2-7; 9 nucleotides agree with TRBD2. Germline trimming cut 1 base from V and 4 bases from J; bases unmatched to any gene: 8. Per the germline V gene, CDR1 is LGHNA and CDR2 is YNFKEQ. The CDR3 totals 16 residues. CDR3 amino acids: CASSQAQKAGGYEQYF. CDR3 DNA sequence: TGTGCCAGCAGCCAAGCCCAAAAAGCGGGGGGTTACGAGCAGTACTTC.

In its sample, this clonotype was seen many times. The J gene is TRBJ2-2, the V gene TRBV29-1; TRBD2 matches at 13 bases. This CDR3 region has 14 residues. Germline values: CDR1 SQVTM, CDR2 ANQGSEA. V lost 5 bases and J lost 7; bases outside the gene matches: 4. The CDR3 loop reads CSVRTSGRGGELFF. The CDR3 nucleotides are TGCAGCGTTCGGACTAGCGGGAGAGGCGGGGAGCTGTTTTTT.

This clonotype was detected only a few times. The chain is built from TRBV29-1 and TRBJ1-6; TRBD1 is a possible D gene (5 bases). Per the germline V gene, CDR1 is SQVTM and CDR2 is ANQGSEA. The CDR3 runs to 17 residues. V was trimmed by 4 bases and J by 5 bases, leaving 21 bases between them. The CDR3 DNA reads as TGCAGCGTTGTTATGTTTGACAGCCCGATGAATAATTCACCCCTCCACTTT. It encodes CSVVMFDSPMNNSPLHF.

In regard to this clonotype: One junction end disagrees with the germline gene, perhaps due to a read error. The chain carries TRBV19 and TRBJ1-2; a weak D match, TRBD1 (5 bases). CDR1 and CDR2 (germline): LNHDA, SQIVND (reference sequence). The CDR3 has 15 residues. The CDR3 DNA reads as TGTGCCAGTAGTCCCAGGGACCGACCTAACTTTGGCTACACCTTC. It is translated as CASSPRDRPNFGYTF.

The chain has TRBV12-3 or TRBV12-4 and TRBJ2-5; D might be TRBD2 (5 bases). There are 13 residues in the CDR3. Trimming took 8 bases from V and 4 from J, leaving 14 bases between them. Here the CDR3 DNA reads TGTGCCAGCTCGGACTGGGTCGGAGAGACCCAGTACTTC. Encoded protein: CASSDWVGETQYF.

The chain carries TRBV20-1 and TRBJ2-3, with a possible D match to TRBD1 (5 bases). V gave up 2 bases and J gave up 6 bases, with 9 bases separating them. This CDR3 comprises 12 residues. Germline V gene sequence: CDR1 DFQATT, CDR2 SNEGSKA (reference sequence). The CDR3 DNA reads as TGCAGTGCTAGACGGGCAGGGGATACGCAGTATTTT. It codes for CSARRAGDTQYF.

The CDR3 DNA sequence: TGTGCCAGGGGCCGACGGCGCTACGAGCAGTACTTC. Its translation: CARGRRRYEQYF. V is TRBV5-6 and J is TRBJ2-7, with no clear D. CDR3 length: 12 residues. Germline V gives CDR1 SGHDT, CDR2 YYEEEE. Trimming stripped 8 bases from V and 3 bases from J, with 12 bases between.

This clonotype appeared a few times. This chain links TRBV10-3 with TRBJ2-7; 8 bases fit TRBD1. Germline-derived CDR1 and CDR2 are ENHRY and SYGVKD. CDR3 length equals 13 residues. The ends lost 10 bases at V and 3 bases at J; junction bases unmatched: 8. CDR3 DNA: TGTGCCACAAACAGGGGGACAGACTACGAGCAGTACTTC. Its protein product is CATNRGTDYEQYF.

The rearrangement joins TRBV5-4 to TRBJ1-6; D gene unclear. This CDR3 contains 16 residues. V was trimmed by 1 base and J by 9 bases, leaving 17 bases between them. Germline lookup yields CDR1 SGHNT and CDR2 YYREEE (reference sequence). In DNA form, the CDR3 reads TGTGCCAGCAGCTTGAGGTCTGGGGAAGGTGTTTCACCCCTCCACTTT. Its protein is CASSLRSGEGVSPLHF. Together with reference TRBV5-4 and TRBJ1-6, the CDR3 gives the full variable domain: ETGVTQSPTHLIKTRGQQVTLRCSSQSGHNTVSWYQQALGQGPQFIFQYYREEENGRGNFPPRFSGLQFPNYSSELNVNALELDDSALYLCASSLRSGEGVSPLHFGNGTRLTVT.

This clonotype was detected a few times. The V and J genes are TRBV6-1 and TRBJ1-1, with no clear D. The germline CDR1 and CDR2 sequences are MNHNS and SASEGT. This CDR3 is built from 13 residues. V dropped 6 bases and J dropped 1 base, with 9 bases sitting between them. Written as DNA, the CDR3 is TGTGCCAGCAGGGTTGGAACGAACACTGAAGCTTTCTTT. Translated: CASRVGTNTEAFF.

This clonotype was observed a few times. The chain employs TRBV20-1 and TRBJ2-1; D is possibly TRBD1 (6 bases). Germline lookup yields CDR1 DFQATT and CDR2 SNEGSKA (reference sequence). V lost 5 bases to trimming and J lost 8 bases, with 16 bases between them. This CDR3 comprises 13 residues. CDR3 amino acids: CSAWATGIDEQFF. The CDR3 coding sequence is TGCAGTGCTTGGGCCACAGGGATCGATGAGCAGTTCTTC.

The J gene is TRBJ2-3, the V gene TRBV5-1, with 10 bases fitting TRBD1. The CDR3 totals 15 residues. V gave up 5 bases and J gave up 4 bases; unmatched junction bases: 7. Germline loops: CDR1 SGHRS, CDR2 YFSETQ. This CDR3 is CASRGWGQGPDTQYF. The CDR3 DNA is TGCGCCAGCAGGGGGTGGGGACAGGGGCCAGATACGCAGTATTTT.

This rearrangement joins TRBV6-1 to TRBJ2-7; 9 nucleotides line up with TRBD2. Trimming removed 6 bases from V and 1 base from J; junction bases left unmatched: 10. Germline V CDR1 and CDR2: MNHNS, SASEGT. CDR3 length: 16 residues. CDR3 coding DNA: TGTGCCAGCAGCCCCCCTAGCGGGGCCCTTTCCTACGAGCAGTACTTC. Its protein is CASSPPSGALSYEQYF.

This clonotype was counted only a few times. V and J are TRBV10-2 and TRBJ1-2, with 7 bases lining up with TRBD1. From germline, CDR1 is WSHSY and CDR2 SAAADI. The V gene end was trimmed by 2 bases and the J gene end by 5 bases; junction bases not matched to a gene: 2. The CDR3 covers 13 residues. The CDR3 region has the DNA TGCGCCAGCAGTGAGCAGGGGGTGTATGGCTACACCTTC. It encodes CASSEQGVYGYTF.

CDR3 coding DNA: TGCGCCAGCAGCTCCGCCGGGACCCAGATAACCTACAATGAGCAGTTCTTC. Translating it yields CASSSAGTQITYNEQFF. V gene TRBV5-1 combines with J gene TRBJ2-1, with D perhaps matching TRBD1 or TRBD2 (5 bases each). The V end lost 3 bases, the J end lost 2 bases, and 18 bases lay between the germline ends. This CDR3 region has 17 residues. The germline gives CDR1 SGHRS, CDR2 YFSETQ.

This clonotype was counted only a few times. The chain couples TRBV13 to TRBJ2-3, with a tentative D call TRBD2 (6 bases). Germline CDR1 and CDR2: PRHDT and FYEKMQ (reference sequence). The CDR3 covers 16 residues. V shed 1 base and J shed 3 bases, with 14 bases lying between them. CDR3 DNA: TGTGCCAGCAGCTTAGACCAAGCGGAGGGGACAGATACGCAGTATTTT. Protein: CASSLDQAEGTDTQYF.

The chain has TRBV4-2 and TRBJ2-2; the D call may be TRBD1 or TRBD2 (5 bases each). Germline CDR1 reads LGHNA; CDR2 reads YNFKEQ. The germline V and J ends were trimmed by 0 bases and 6 bases, with 14 bases remaining between them. The CDR3 loop spans 16 amino acids. In nucleotides, the CDR3 is TGTGCCAGCAGCCAAGATTCGGGACGGCCGGCCGGGGAGCTGTTTTTT. Translation gives CASSQDSGRPAGELFF.

This clonotype turned up a few times. The chain is built from TRBV27 and TRBJ1-2, with 7 nucleotides matching TRBD1. CDR3 length: 14 amino acids. CDR1 is MNHEY and CDR2 is SMNVEV in the germline V gene (reference sequence). The V segment lost 4 bases and the J segment 4 bases; nucleotides outside the gene matches: 6. CDR3 coding DNA: TGTGCCAGCAGTTCACAGGGGACTGGCTATGGCTACACCTTC. Its protein product is CASSSQGTGYGYTF.

This clonotype has at least ten counts. This chain uses TRBV12-3 or TRBV12-4 with TRBJ2-3, with 8 bases fitting TRBD1. The trim removed 3 bases at V and 3 bases at J, leaving 11 bases unmatched. This CDR3 is 17 amino acids long. The DNA of the CDR3 is TGTGCCAGCAGTTTCCCCATCAGGGGGCGCGGAACAGATACGCAGTATTTT. It translates to CASSFPIRGRGTDTQYF.

V gene TRBV29-1 combines with J gene TRBJ2-1; possible D gene TRBD2, 6 bases. The CDR3 totals 15 residues. V lost 7 bases, J lost 0 bases, and 16 bases lay in between. Germline lookup yields CDR1 SQVTM and CDR2 ANQGSEA. This chain's CDR3 is CSGAGSWSSYNEQFF. The CDR3 region has the DNA TGCAGCGGCGCGGGGTCCTGGAGCTCCTACAATGAGCAGTTCTTC.

The V gene is TRBV19, the J gene TRBJ2-3; D not certain. Germline V lookup: CDR1 LNHDA, CDR2 SQIVND (reference sequence). Trimming took 3 bases from V and 6 from J, leaving 10 bases between them. This CDR3 spans 13 amino acids. The CDR3 region is CASSMKVQDTQYF. The CDR3 coding sequence is TGTGCCAGTAGTATGAAAGTCCAGGATACGCAGTATTTT.

This clonotype was found a few times. This chain uses TRBV3-1 with TRBJ2-6; D not resolved. V lost 4 bases and J lost 2, with 9 bases in between. CDR1 and CDR2 (germline): LGHDT, YNNKEL (reference sequence). There are 15 residues in the CDR3. CDR3: CASSRSLAGANVLTF. For the CDR3, the DNA is TGTGCCAGCAGCCGCAGTCTCGCTGGGGCCAACGTCCTGACTTTC.